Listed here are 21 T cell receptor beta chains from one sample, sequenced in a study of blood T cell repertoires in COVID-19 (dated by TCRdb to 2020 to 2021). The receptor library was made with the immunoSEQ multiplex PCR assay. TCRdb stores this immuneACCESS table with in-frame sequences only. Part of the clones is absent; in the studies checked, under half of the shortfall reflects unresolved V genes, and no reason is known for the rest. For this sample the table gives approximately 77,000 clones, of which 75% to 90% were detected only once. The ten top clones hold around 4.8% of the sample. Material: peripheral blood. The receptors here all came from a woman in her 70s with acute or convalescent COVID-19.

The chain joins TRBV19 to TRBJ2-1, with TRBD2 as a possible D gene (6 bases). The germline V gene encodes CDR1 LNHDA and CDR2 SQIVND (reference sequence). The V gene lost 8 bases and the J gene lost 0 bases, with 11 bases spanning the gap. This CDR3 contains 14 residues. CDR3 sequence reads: CASQRGSSYNEQFF. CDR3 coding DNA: TGTGCCAGTCAACGGGGGAGCTCCTACAATGAGCAGTTCTTC.

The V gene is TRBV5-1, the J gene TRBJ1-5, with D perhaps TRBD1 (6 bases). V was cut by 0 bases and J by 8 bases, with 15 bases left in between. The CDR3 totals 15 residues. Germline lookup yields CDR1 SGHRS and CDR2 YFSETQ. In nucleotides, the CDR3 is TGCGCCAGCAGCTTGGTAGGGGGAACGGAGAAGCCCCAGCATTTT. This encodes CASSLVGGTEKPQHF.

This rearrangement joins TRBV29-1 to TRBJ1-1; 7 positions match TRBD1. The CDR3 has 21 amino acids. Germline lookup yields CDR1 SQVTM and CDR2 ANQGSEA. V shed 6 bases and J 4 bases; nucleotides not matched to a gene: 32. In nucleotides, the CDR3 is TGCAGCGTCCGAACGCGGGGGGGAGAACGACAGGGAAAGTATGTTGGCACTGAAGCTTTCTTT. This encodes CSVRTRGGERQGKYVGTEAFF.

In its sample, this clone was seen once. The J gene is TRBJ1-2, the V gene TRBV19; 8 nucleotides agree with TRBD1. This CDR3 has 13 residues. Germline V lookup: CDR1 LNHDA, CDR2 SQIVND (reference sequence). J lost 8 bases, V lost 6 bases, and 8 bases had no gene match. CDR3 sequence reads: CASRTDREKGYTF. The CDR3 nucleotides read TGTGCCAGTAGGACGGACAGGGAGAAGGGCTACACCTTC. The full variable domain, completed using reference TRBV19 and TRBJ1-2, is DGGITQSPKYLFRKEGQNVTLSCEQNLNHDAMYWYRQDPGQGLRLIYYSQIVNDFQKGDIAEGYSVSREKKESFPLTVTSAQKNPTAFYLCASRTDREKGYTFGSGTRLTVV.

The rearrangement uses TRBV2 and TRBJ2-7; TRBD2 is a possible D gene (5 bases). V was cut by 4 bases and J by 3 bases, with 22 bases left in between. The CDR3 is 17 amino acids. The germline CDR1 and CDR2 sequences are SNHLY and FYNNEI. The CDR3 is CASSVEPPEGGLYEQYF. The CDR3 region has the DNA TGTGCCAGCAGTGTCGAACCTCCCGAGGGCGGACTCTACGAGCAGTACTTC.

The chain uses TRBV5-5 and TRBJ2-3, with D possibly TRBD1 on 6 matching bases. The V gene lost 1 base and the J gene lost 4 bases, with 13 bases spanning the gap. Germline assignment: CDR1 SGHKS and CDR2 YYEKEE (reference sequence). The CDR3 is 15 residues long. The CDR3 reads CASSLRLGGPDTQYF. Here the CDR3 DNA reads TGTGCCAGCAGCTTGAGATTAGGGGGTCCAGATACGCAGTATTTT.

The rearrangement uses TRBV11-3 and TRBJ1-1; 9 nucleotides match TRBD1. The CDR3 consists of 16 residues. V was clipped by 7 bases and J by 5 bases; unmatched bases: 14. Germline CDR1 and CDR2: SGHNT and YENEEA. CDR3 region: CASNTRTGAVRTEAFF. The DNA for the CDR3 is TGTGCCAGCAACACCAGGACAGGGGCCGTTCGAACTGAAGCTTTCTTT.

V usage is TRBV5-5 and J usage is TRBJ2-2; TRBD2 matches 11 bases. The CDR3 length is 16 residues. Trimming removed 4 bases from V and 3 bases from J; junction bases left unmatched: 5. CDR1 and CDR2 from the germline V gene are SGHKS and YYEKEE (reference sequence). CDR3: CASSPWTSGYTGELFF. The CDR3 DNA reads TGTGCCAGCAGCCCCTGGACTAGCGGGTACACCGGGGAGCTGTTTTTT. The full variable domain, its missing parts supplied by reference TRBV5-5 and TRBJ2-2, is DAGVTQSPTHLIKTRGQQVTLRCSPISGHKSVSWYQQVLGQGPQFIFQYYEKEERGRGNFPDRFSARQFPNYSSELNVNALLLGDSALYLCASSPWTSGYTGELFFGEGSRLTVL.

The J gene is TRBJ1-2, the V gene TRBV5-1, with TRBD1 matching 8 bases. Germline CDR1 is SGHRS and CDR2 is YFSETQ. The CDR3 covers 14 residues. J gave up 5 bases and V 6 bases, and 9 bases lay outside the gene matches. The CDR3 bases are TGCGCCAGCAACAGCCAGGGGGCTGGGTATGGCTACACCTTC. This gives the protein CASNSQGAGYGYTF.

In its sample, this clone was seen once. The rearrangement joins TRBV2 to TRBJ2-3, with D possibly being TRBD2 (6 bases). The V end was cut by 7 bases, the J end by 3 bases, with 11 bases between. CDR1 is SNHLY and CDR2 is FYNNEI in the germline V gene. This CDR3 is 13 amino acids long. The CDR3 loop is CASKGLATDTQYF. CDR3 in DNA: TGTGCCAGCAAGGGGCTAGCGACAGATACGCAGTATTTT.

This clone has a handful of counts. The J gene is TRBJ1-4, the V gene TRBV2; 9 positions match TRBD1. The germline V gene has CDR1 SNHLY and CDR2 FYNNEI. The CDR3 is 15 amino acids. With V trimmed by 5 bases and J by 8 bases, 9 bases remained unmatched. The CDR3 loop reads CASSRTGAASEKLFF. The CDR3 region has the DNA TGTGCCAGCAGTCGGACAGGGGCGGCAAGCGAAAAACTGTTTTTT.

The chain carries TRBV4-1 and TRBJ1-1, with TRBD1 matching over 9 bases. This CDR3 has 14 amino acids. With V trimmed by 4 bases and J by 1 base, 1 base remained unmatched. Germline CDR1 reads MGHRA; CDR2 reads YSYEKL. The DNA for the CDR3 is TGCGCCAGCAGCCGGGACAGGGCGAACACTGAAGCTTTCTTT. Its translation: CASSRDRANTEAFF.

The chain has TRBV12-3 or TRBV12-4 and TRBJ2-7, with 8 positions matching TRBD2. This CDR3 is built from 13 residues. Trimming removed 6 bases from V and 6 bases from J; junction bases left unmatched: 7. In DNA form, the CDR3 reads TGTGCCAGCAGGGAGACTAGCGTCGGCGAGCAGTACTTC. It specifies CASRETSVGEQYF.

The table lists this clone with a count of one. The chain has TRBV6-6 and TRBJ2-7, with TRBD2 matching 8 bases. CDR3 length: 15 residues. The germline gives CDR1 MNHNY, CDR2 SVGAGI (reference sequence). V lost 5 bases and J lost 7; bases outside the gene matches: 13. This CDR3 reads CASSATGGAVGEQYF. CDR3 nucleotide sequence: TGTGCCAGCAGTGCTACGGGAGGGGCGGTAGGGGAGCAGTACTTC.

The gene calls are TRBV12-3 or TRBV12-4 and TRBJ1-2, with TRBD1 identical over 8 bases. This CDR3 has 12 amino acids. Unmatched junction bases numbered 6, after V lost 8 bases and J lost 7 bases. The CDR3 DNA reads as TGTGCCAGCGTCCAGGGGGCTAGTGGCTACACCTTC. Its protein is CASVQGASGYTF.

CDR3: CASSQGEGRANEKLFF. The CDR3 bases are TGTGCCAGCAGCCAAGGGGAGGGTAGGGCTAATGAAAAACTGTTTTTT. The V call is TRBV4-2, the J call TRBJ1-4, with D uncertain. CDR3 length: 16 amino acids. The V end lost 1 base, the J end lost 3 bases, and 12 bases lay between the germline ends. The V gene's germline CDR1 is LGHNA and CDR2 YNFKEQ.

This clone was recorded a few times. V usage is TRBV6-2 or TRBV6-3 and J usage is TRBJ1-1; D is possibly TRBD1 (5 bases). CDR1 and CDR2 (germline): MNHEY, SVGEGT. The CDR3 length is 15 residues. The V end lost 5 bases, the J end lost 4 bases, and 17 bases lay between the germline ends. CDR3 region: CASSPGGFGGTEAFF. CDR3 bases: TGTGCCAGCAGTCCGGGGGGGTTCGGGGGCACTGAAGCTTTCTTT.

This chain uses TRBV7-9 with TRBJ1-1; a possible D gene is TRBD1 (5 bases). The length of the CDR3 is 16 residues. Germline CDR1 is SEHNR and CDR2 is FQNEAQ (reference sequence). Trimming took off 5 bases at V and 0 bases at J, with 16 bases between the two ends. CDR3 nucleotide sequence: TGTGCCAGCAGCATGCGGACACAACGGCTGAACACTGAAGCTTTCTTT. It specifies CASSMRTQRLNTEAFF.

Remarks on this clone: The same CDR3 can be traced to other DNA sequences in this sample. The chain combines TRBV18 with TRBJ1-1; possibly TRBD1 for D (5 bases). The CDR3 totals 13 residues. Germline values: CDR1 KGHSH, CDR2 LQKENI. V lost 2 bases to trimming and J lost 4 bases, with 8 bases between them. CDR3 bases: TGTGCCAGCTCACCAACAGGCTCCACTGAAGCTTTCTTT. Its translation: CASSPTGSTEAFF. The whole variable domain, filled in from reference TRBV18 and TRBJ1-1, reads NAGVMQNPRHLVRRRGQEARLRCSPMKGHSHVYWYRQLPEEGLKFMVYLQKENIIDESGMPKERFSAEFPKEGPSILRIQQVVRGDSAAYFCASSPTGSTEAFFGQGTRLTVV.

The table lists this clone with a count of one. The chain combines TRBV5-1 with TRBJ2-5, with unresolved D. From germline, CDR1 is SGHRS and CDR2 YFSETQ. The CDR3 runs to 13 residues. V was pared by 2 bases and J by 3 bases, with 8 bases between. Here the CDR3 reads CASSFSQEETQYF. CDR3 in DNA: TGCGCCAGCAGCTTTAGTCAAGAAGAGACCCAGTACTTC.

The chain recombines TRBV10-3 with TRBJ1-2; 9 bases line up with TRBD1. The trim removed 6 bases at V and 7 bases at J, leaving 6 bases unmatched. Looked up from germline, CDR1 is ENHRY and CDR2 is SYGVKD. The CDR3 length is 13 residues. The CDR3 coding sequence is TGTGCCATCAGCCCGACAGGGGGGGGTGGCTACACCTTC. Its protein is CAISPTGGGGYTF.